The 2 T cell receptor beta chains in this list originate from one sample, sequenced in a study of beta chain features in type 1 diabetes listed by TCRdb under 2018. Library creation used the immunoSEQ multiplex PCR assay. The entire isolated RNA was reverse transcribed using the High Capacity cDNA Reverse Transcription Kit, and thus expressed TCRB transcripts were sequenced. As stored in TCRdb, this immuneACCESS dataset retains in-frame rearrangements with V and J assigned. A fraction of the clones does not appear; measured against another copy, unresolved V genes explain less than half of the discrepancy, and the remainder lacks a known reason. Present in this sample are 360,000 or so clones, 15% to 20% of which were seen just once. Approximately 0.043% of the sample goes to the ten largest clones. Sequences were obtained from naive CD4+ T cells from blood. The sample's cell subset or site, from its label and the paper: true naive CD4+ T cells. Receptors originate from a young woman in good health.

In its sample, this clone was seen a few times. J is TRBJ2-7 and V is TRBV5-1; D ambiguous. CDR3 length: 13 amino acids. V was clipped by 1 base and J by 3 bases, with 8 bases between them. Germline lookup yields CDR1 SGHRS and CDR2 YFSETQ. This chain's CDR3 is CASSLSPIYEQYF. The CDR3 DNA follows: TGCGCCAGCAGCTTGTCCCCAATCTACGAGCAGTACTTC.

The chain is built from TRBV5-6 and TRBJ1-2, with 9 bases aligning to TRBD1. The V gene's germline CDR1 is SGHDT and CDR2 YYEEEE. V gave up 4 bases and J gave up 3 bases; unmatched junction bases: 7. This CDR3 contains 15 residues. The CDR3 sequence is CASSTGTGIYYGYTF. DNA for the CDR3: TGTGCCAGCAGCACTGGGACAGGGATTTACTATGGCTACACCTTC.